The subject of this entry is one T cell receptor beta chain. Its cognate antigen has yet to be identified. Per-base qualities were not stored, and no clone one base away is much larger. CDR1 and CDR2 (MGHRA, YSYEKL) derive from the germline V gene. From the cysteine up to the phenylalanine, the CDR3 has a length of 16 residues. This entry keeps only the CDR3 DNA: 48 bases, framed from base 1. The trim is 4 bases for V and 0 bases for J, with a gap of 14 bases between the germline ends. This sample is part of a study of T cell responses to AZD1222 COVID-19 vaccine (dated by TCRdb to about 2021). At the level of the whole study: AZD1222 recipients given second doses at about 4 weeks or at about 12 weeks were pooled, since spike-specific TCR depth and breadth were not found to differ between the two schedules. Trial participants were enrolled by age into 18-55, 56-69 and 70-plus year subgroups, with around 140, 26 and 57 TCR-sequenced participants respectively. A total of approximately 240 trial participants underwent TCR sequencing, of whom some 210 received two doses of AZD1222 and about 25 received two doses of the MenACWY control vaccine.

Results and caveats for the whole study, not just this receptor: The 56-69-year group was small, and its depth increase did not reach significance, likely because of low power. The vaccine-associated CD4 TCRs covered the entire spike protein, and the dominant responses fell in regions 160-218 and 743-854. Participants were mostly white British, with more females than males. The authors suggested clonal diversity may have been underestimated. A significant rise in spike-specific TCR breadth and depth was observed after two AZD1222 doses relative to day 0 and relative to MenACWY recipients. Conclusions about previously exposed vaccinees were limited because only six AZD1222 recipients were SARS-CoV-2 seropositive at baseline. Because no day 14 peak-response samples were available, repertoires were characterized only after the peak T cell response. Reportedly, almost half of the unique spike-specific TCRs recognized epitopes lying outside the regions that are mutated in the B.1.351 and B.1.1.7 variants.

Per the publication, the time point label means: baseline before first vaccination. Vaccinee samples were obtained from the UK trials COV001 and COV002, which included a single-blind randomized controlled phase 2/3 trial of AZD1222 (ChAdOx1 nCoV-19) in healthy adults. For TCRbeta chain sequencing, PBMC samples from trial participants were taken at day 0 and at day 28 after the second dose. The CDR3 regions of human TCRbeta chains were subjected to immunosequencing. The paper's data handling went like this. TCRs in the repertoires were compared against a reference library of SARS-CoV-2-specific TCRs that had been generated with the MIRA antigen-specificity platform. Breadth was defined as the fraction of unique TCRs that were SARS-CoV-2-associated. Depth was defined as the fraction of total T cells that were SARS-CoV-2-associated. Using the MIRA data, every spike-specific TCR was mapped to the spike region that the TCR reacted to and assigned to either a CD4 or a CD8 class. Log10-transformed breadth and depth values were compared by one-way ANOVA with Sidak's multiple comparisons tests. What TCRdb holds here is the immuneACCESS table cut down to in-frame rearrangements. Part of the clones is not present; checked against another copy, under half of the missing clones reflect an unresolved V gene, and the others are unexplained. V and J calls and clone size follow that table, whereas D and trimming were derived from the DNA. This sample holds 130,000 to 150,000 clones; 92% were observed only once. The ten largest clones take up just over 3% of the sample.

The V and J genes are TRBV4-1 and TRBJ2-3, with the D gene call left open. The starting material was peripheral blood, obtained on day 0 of AZD1222 vaccination. The TCR sequence derives from an adult in good health. CDR3 sequence: CASSPREATSTDTQYF. The sequenced DNA is TGCGCCAGCAGCCCCCGCGAGGCCACTAGCACAGATACGCAGTATTTT.